This T cell receptor (beta chain) was sequenced for a study of blood T cells in healthy people across ages. Study results and caveats: Diversity was higher, and naive CD4+ cells more numerous, in long-lived donors than in aged donors. Significant beta diversity loss was already apparent by age approximately 40, declining roughly linearly.

In germline, CDR1 is LNHNV, CDR2 YYDKDF (reference sequence). This CDR3 spans 15 amino acids. Deletions cut 5 bases from V and 0 bases from J, with 8 bases between. Remarks on this clonotype: Its antigen is undetermined.

The use of a sample-barcoded 5' primer and a J-beta primer mix characterized a second PCR of about 7 to 12 cycles. TCRdb re-called the 5' RACE reads through MiXCR, storing one row per CDR3 protein. The sample consists of a few hundred thousand distinct CDR3 sequences, roughly 29% of them appearing once. Material: blood. This chain joins TRBV15 and TRBJ2-6; the D gene is possibly TRBD2 (5 bases). This receptor was obtained from a woman between 65 and 79 years old in good health. CDR3 in amino acids: CATSGSYSGANVLTF. The CDR3 DNA sequence: TGTGCCACCAGCGGGAGTTACTCTGGGGCCAACGTCCTGACTTTC.